This T cell receptor (beta chain) was sequenced in a study of T cell repertoires in cytomegalovirus infection. Study-level information: CMV infection plus the matching HLA type was flagged by public TCR beta signatures.

TCRdb reprocessed the reads with MiXCR, giving one entry per CDR3 protein. The table includes about 530,000 distinct CDR3 sequences, roughly 29% detected once. CDR1 and CDR2 from the germline V gene are DFQATT and SNEGSKA (reference sequence). V lost 0 bases and J lost 7; bases outside the gene matches: 15. The CDR3 extends over 17 amino acids. This receptor was taken from a human donor in good health (CMV status not recorded). Some clones in this sample may be carry-over from other donors' samples. The sample was PBMCs. This rearrangement joins TRBV20-1 to TRBJ1-5, with TRBD1 matching over 7 bases. The CDR3 loop is CSARDLRQGGLRQPQHF. The CDR3 coding sequence is TGCAGTGCTAGAGATCTCAGGCAAGGGGGCTTAAGGCAGCCCCAGCATTTT.